The T cell receptor (beta chain) described here comes from a study of T cell responses to AZD1222 COVID-19 vaccine. Study-wide results and limits: Nearly half of spike-specific TCRs reportedly target variant regions that are unmutated in the B.1.351 and B.1.1.7 variants. Every sample of the repertoires postdated the peak T cell response. Across the whole spike, CD4 TCRs peaked at regions 160-218 and 743-854.

Note on this clone: What it binds is unknown.

Trimming took off 5 bases at V and 7 bases at J, with 9 bases between the two ends. This CDR3 spans 11 amino acids. Germline assignment: CDR1 SGHTA and CDR2 FQGNSA. Sequenced by immunoSEQ multiplex PCR; TCRdb stores in-frame clones only, minus some. Found here are over 85,000 clones, approximately 84% of them singletons; the top ten hold 14%. Sequencing was performed on peripheral blood, taken 28 days after the second AZD1222 dose. The V and J genes are TRBV7-2 and TRBJ2-7; no reliable D call. This TCR was sampled from an adult who received the AZD1222 COVID-19 vaccine. The CDR3 loop is CASSQMGEQYF. In DNA, the CDR3 is TGTGCCAGCAGCCAGATGGGGGAGCAGTACTTC.